Listed below are T cell receptor beta chains from one sample, sequenced in a study of control samples from healthy donors and cancer patients. Sequencing used immunoSEQ multiplex PCR; TCRdb keeps in-frame clones, though not all of them. The sample carries 61,000 or so clones, around 90% recorded once. Specimen: PBMCs. These receptors were collected from a man between 60 and 75 years old with colorectal cancer. CDR3s include the opening cysteine and the closing phenylalanine or tryptophan. Each record gives: V gene, D gene, J gene, clone size, CDR3 protein. The D gene is left open where the match is weak. Clone size appears in some rows only: once, few, many, or a class for an expanded clone.

V gene: TRBV28; D gene: TRBD1; J gene: TRBJ1-5; clone size: -; CDR3 protein: CASTPGQGFSQPQHF
V gene: TRBV6-5; D gene: -; J gene: TRBJ2-1; clone size: -; CDR3 protein: CASSPEPRAHEQFF
V gene: TRBV20-1; D gene: -; J gene: TRBJ2-3; clone size: -; CDR3 protein: CSARLSLGQYF
V gene: TRBV19; D gene: TRBD1; J gene: TRBJ1-2; clone size: -; CDR3 protein: CASSHRGRRSQGGYTF
V gene: TRBV19; D gene: TRBD1; J gene: TRBJ1-2; clone size: -; CDR3 protein: CASTPTGGGYGHTF
V gene: TRBV12-3/TRBV12-4; D gene: TRBD1; J gene: TRBJ2-7; clone size: -; CDR3 protein: CASSHRDRGEQYF
V gene: TRBV7-9; D gene: TRBD2; J gene: TRBJ2-5; clone size: -; CDR3 protein: CASSPEGGGETQYF
V gene: TRBV19; D gene: TRBD1; J gene: TRBJ1-6; clone size: once; CDR3 protein: CASSIAPVDRDYSPLHF
V gene: TRBV18; D gene: TRBD1; J gene: TRBJ2-1; clone size: -; CDR3 protein: CASSRQGGKTNEQFF
V gene: TRBV11-2; D gene: -; J gene: TRBJ2-7; clone size: medium-sized; CDR3 protein: CASSLAGAAYEQYF
V gene: TRBV4-3; D gene: -; J gene: TRBJ1-5; clone size: once; CDR3 protein: CASSQESGAGPQHF
V gene: TRBV7-9; D gene: -; J gene: TRBJ1-1; clone size: -; CDR3 protein: CASSSGNRANTEAFF
V gene: TRBV11-3; D gene: -; J gene: TRBJ2-1; clone size: -; CDR3 protein: CASSLDLNEQFF
V gene: TRBV15; D gene: TRBD1; J gene: TRBJ1-1; clone size: -; CDR3 protein: CATSRGDRNTEAFF
V gene: TRBV7-6; D gene: -; J gene: TRBJ1-3; clone size: -; CDR3 protein: CASSLEPPRWAPSQDSGNTIYF
V gene: TRBV7-3; D gene: -; J gene: TRBJ2-1; clone size: few; CDR3 protein: CASSLAVRSSEQFF
V gene: TRBV28; D gene: -; J gene: TRBJ1-5; clone size: -; CDR3 protein: CASSFPDAGNQPQHF
V gene: TRBV7-2; D gene: -; J gene: TRBJ1-5; clone size: -; CDR3 protein: CASSLGRANQPQHF
V gene: TRBV7-2; D gene: -; J gene: TRBJ2-1; clone size: -; CDR3 protein: CASSLTPLDRDRFF
V gene: TRBV2; D gene: TRBD1; J gene: TRBJ1-5; clone size: -; CDR3 protein: CASTDRAQGPQHF
V gene: TRBV4-1; D gene: -; J gene: TRBJ1-6; clone size: -; CDR3 protein: CASSHGGGNSPLHF
V gene: TRBV7-2; D gene: TRBD1; J gene: TRBJ2-2; clone size: once; CDR3 protein: CASSFSGGPGELFF
V gene: TRBV2; D gene: -; J gene: TRBJ2-2; clone size: few; CDR3 protein: CASNQGFAGELFF
V gene: TRBV4-1; D gene: -; J gene: TRBJ2-1; clone size: -; CDR3 protein: CASSQGTARYNEQFF
V gene: TRBV29-1; D gene: -; J gene: TRBJ2-3; clone size: -; CDR3 protein: CSVGAGSTDTQYF
V gene: TRBV3-1/TRBV3-2; D gene: -; J gene: TRBJ1-6; clone size: -; CDR3 protein: CASTPGLTYNSPLHF
V gene: TRBV4-1; D gene: -; J gene: TRBJ1-4; clone size: once; CDR3 protein: CASSRPRGEKLFF
V gene: TRBV3-1/TRBV3-2; D gene: -; J gene: TRBJ2-3; clone size: -; CDR3 protein: CASSQPLGQGGADTQYF
V gene: TRBV3-1/TRBV3-2; D gene: TRBD1; J gene: TRBJ1-1; clone size: few; CDR3 protein: CASSQDSRDRGRILNTEAFF
V gene: TRBV28; D gene: TRBD2; J gene: TRBJ2-7; clone size: -; CDR3 protein: CASSILAGGVYEQYF
V gene: TRBV4-1; D gene: TRBD1; J gene: TRBJ1-4; clone size: -; CDR3 protein: CASSQGTVINEKLFF
V gene: TRBV4-1; D gene: -; J gene: TRBJ1-3; clone size: -; CDR3 protein: CASSPPSGRYSGNTIYF
V gene: TRBV27; D gene: TRBD2; J gene: TRBJ2-7; clone size: -; CDR3 protein: CASSPIGRGSSYEQYF
V gene: TRBV5-6; D gene: -; J gene: TRBJ2-1; clone size: once; CDR3 protein: CASSLGMVFGKDEQFF
V gene: TRBV11-2; D gene: TRBD1; J gene: TRBJ2-2; clone size: -; CDR3 protein: CASLLHGQASSNTGELFF
V gene: TRBV2; D gene: -; J gene: TRBJ1-2; clone size: -; CDR3 protein: CASSGDYGYTF
V gene: TRBV6-5; D gene: TRBD1; J gene: TRBJ2-2; clone size: -; CDR3 protein: CASRTDRGNTGELFF
V gene: TRBV24-1; D gene: TRBD1; J gene: TRBJ1-5; clone size: few; CDR3 protein: CATSDTGQGAGQPQHF
V gene: TRBV6-2/TRBV6-3; D gene: -; J gene: TRBJ1-2; clone size: few; CDR3 protein: CASSSRTGGVTGYTF
V gene: TRBV6-2/TRBV6-3; D gene: -; J gene: TRBJ2-7; clone size: -; CDR3 protein: CASSSPREQYF
V gene: TRBV28; D gene: TRBD1; J gene: TRBJ1-4; clone size: -; CDR3 protein: CASSLTGNIGTENEKLFF